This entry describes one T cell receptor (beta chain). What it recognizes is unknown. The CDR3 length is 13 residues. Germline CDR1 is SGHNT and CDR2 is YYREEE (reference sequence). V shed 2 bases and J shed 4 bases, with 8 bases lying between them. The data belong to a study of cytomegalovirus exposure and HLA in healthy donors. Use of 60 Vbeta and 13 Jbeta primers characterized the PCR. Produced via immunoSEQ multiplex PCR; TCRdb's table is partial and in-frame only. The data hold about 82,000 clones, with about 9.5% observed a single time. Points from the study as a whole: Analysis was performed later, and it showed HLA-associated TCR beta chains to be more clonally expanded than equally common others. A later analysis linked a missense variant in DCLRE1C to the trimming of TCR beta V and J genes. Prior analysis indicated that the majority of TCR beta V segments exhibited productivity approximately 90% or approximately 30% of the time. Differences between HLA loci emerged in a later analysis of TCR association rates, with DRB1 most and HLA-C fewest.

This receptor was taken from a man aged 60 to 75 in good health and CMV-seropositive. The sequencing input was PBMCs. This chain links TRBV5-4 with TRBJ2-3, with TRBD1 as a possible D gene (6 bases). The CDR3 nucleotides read TGTGCCAGCAGCTTCCCAGGGGCAGATACGCAGTATTTT. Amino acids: CASSFPGADTQYF.